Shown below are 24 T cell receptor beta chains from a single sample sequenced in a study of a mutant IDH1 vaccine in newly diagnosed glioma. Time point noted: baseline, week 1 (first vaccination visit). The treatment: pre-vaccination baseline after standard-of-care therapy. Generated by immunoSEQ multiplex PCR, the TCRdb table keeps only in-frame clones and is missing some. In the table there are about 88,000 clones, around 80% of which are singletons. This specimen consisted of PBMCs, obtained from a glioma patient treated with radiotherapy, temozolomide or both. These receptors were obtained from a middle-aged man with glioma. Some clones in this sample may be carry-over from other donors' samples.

The CDR3: CASSILAGGTDTQYF. The CDR3 region has the DNA TGTGCCAGTAGTATACTAGCGGGGGGAACAGATACGCAGTATTTT. The V call is TRBV19, the J call TRBJ2-3; 11 bases align to TRBD2. In germline, CDR1 is LNHDA, CDR2 SQIVND (reference sequence). J lost 3 bases, V lost 2 bases, and 1 base had no gene match. CDR3 size: 15 residues.

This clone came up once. CDR3 coding DNA: TGTGCCAGCAGCGTAGCTGACCAGGCACTCGAGCAGTACTTC. It codes for CASSVADQALEQYF. The chain joins TRBV9 to TRBJ2-7; D not resolved. Germline V gene data show CDR1 as SGDLS and CDR2 as YYNGEE. The V gene lost 0 bases and the J gene lost 6 bases, with 13 bases spanning the gap. The CDR3 is 14 amino acids. The full variable domain, in which reference TRBV9 and TRBJ2-7 provide the parts outside the CDR3, is DSGVTQTPKHLITATGQRVTLRCSPRSGDLSVYWYQQSLDQGLQFLIQYYNGEERAKGNILERFSAQQFPDLHSELNLSSLELGDSALYFCASSVADQALEQYFGPGTRLTVT.

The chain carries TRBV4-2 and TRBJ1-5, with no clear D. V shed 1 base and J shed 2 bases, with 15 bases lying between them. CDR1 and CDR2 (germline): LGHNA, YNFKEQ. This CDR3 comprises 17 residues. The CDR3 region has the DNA TGTGCCAGCAGCCAAGTTTTCAGTGTGGAGGGCAATCAGCCCCAGCATTTT. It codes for CASSQVFSVEGNQPQHF.

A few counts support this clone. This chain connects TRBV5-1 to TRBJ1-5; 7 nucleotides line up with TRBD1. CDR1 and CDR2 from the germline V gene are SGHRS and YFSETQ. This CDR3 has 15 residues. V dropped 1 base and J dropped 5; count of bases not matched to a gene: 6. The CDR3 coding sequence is TGCGCCAGCAGCTTGTGGGGGACAGCCGATCAGCCCCAGCATTTT. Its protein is CASSLWGTADQPQHF.

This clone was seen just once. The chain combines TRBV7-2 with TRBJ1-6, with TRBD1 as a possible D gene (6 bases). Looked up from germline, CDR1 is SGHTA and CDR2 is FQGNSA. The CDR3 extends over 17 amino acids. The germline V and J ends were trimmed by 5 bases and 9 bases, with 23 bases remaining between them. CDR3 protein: CASSLRQGLGAGSPLHF. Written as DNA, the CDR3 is TGTGCCAGCAGCCTTAGACAAGGGCTGGGGGCGGGTTCACCCCTCCACTTT. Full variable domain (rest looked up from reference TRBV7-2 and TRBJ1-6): GAGVSQSPSNKVTEKGKDVELRCDPISGHTALYWYRQSLGQGLEFLIYFQGNSAPDKSGLPSDRFSAERTGGSVSTLTIQRTQQEDSAVYLCASSLRQGLGAGSPLHFGNGTRLTVT.

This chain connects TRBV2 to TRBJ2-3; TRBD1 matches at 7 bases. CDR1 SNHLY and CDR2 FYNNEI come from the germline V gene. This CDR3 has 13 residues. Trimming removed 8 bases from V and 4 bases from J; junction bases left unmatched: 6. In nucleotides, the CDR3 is TGTGCCAGCGGAATAACAGGGGCAGATACGCAGTATTTT. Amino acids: CASGITGADTQYF.

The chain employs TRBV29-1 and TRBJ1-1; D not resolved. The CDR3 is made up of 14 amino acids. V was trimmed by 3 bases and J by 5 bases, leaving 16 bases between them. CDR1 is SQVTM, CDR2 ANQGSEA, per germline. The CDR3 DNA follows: TGCAGCGTTGACAGTCCCTCGCGAGGGACTGAAGCTTTCTTT. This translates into CSVDSPSRGTEAFF.

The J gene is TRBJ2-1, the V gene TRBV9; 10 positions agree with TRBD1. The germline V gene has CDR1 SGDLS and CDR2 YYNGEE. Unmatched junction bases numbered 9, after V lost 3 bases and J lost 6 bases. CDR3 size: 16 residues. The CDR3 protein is CASSGRRQGAVNEQFF. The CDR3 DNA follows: TGTGCCAGCAGCGGCAGGAGACAGGGGGCCGTCAATGAGCAGTTCTTC.

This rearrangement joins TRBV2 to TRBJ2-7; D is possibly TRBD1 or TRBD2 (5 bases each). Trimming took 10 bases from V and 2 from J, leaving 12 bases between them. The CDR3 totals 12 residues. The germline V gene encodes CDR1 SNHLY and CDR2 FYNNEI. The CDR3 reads CATRDGTYEQYF. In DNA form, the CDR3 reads TGTGCCACCCGGGACGGCACCTACGAGCAGTACTTC.

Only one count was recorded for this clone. CDR3 nucleotide sequence: TGTGCCAGCAGCTCCCAAGGGGGCCGGTCACCCCTCCACTTT. This translates into CASSSQGGRSPLHF. J is TRBJ1-6 and V is TRBV9; TRBD1 matches 7 bases. After removal of 4 bases from V and 10 bases from J, the junction contained 8 bases not matched to a gene. This CDR3 has 14 amino acids. The V gene's germline CDR1 is SGDLS and CDR2 YYNGEE.

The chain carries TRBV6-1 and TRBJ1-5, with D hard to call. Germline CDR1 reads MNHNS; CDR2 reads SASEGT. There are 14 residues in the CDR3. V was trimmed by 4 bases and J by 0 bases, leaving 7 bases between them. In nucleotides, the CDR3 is TGTGCCAGCAGTGGCCAGTATAGCAATCAGCCCCAGCATTTT. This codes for CASSGQYSNQPQHF.

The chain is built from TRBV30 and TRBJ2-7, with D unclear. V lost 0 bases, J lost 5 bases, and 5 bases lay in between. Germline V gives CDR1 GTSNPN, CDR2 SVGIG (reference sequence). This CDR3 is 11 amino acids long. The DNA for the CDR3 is TGTGCCTGGAGTGTGAGTGACGAGCAGTACTTC. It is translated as CAWSVSDEQYF.

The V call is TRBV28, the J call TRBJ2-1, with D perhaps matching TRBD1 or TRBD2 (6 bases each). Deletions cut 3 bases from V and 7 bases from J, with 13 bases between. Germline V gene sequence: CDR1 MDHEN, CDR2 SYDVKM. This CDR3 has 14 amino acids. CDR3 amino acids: CASSFVGGINEQFF. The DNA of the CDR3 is TGTGCCAGCAGTTTCGTGGGGGGCATTAATGAGCAGTTCTTC.

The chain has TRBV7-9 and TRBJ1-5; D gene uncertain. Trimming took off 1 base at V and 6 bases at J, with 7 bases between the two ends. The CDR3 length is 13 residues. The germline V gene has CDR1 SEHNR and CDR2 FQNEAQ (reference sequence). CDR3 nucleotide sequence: TGTGCCAGCAGCTTAGTGGAGGCTCAGCCCCAGCATTTT. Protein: CASSLVEAQPQHF. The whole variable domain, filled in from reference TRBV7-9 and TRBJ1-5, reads DTGVSQNPRHKITKRGQNVTFRCDPISEHNRLYWYRQTLGQGPEFLTYFQNEAQLEKSRLLSDRFSAERPKGSFSTLEIQRTEQGDSAMYLCASSLVEAQPQHFGDGTRLSIL.

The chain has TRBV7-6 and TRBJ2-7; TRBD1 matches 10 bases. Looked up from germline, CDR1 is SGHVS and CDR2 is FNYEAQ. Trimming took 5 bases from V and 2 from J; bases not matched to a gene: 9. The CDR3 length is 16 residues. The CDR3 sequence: CASSPLGGQGAYEQYF. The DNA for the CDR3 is TGTGCCAGCAGCCCATTAGGCGGACAGGGGGCCTACGAGCAGTACTTC.

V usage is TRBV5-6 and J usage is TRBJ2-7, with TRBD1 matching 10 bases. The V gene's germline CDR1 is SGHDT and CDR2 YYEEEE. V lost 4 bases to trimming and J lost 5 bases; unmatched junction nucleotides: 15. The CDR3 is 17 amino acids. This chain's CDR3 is CASSPPAVRQGAHEQYF. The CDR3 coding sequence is TGTGCCAGCAGCCCACCTGCTGTGAGACAGGGGGCTCACGAGCAGTACTTC.

The CDR3 loop is CASSIKGYEQYF. The DNA of the CDR3 is TGTGCCAGTAGTATAAAGGGCTACGAGCAGTACTTC. The V gene is TRBV19, the J gene TRBJ2-7; no reliable D call. The ends were cut back, 2 bases at V and 3 bases at J, with 5 bases in the middle. CDR1 is LNHDA, CDR2 SQIVND, per germline (reference sequence). The CDR3 length is 12 residues. Supplemented by reference TRBV19 and TRBJ2-7, the full variable domain reads DGGITQSPKYLFRKEGQNVTLSCEQNLNHDAMYWYRQDPGQGLRLIYYSQIVNDFQKGDIAEGYSVSREKKESFPLTVTSAQKNPTAFYLCASSIKGYEQYFGPGTRLTVT.

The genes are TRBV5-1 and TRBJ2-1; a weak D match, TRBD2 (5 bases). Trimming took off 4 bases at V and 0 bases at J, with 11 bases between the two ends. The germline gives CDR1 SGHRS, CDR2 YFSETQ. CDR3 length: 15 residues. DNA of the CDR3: TGCGCCAGCAGCCCTCCTGGGAGCTCCTACAATGAGCAGTTCTTC. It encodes CASSPPGSSYNEQFF.

CDR3 sequence (DNA): TGTGCCAGCTCACCACCGGAAGGGGGGTCTACTGAAGCTTTCTTT. Protein product: CASSPPEGGSTEAFF. The rearrangement links TRBV18 to TRBJ1-1; weak D call: TRBD1 (6 bases). V was pared by 0 bases and J by 5 bases, with 13 bases between. Germline loops: CDR1 KGHSH, CDR2 LQKENI. CDR3 length: 15 amino acids.

CDR3 DNA sequence: TGTGCCAGCAGCCTTTGGGGAGGGAGGGGTTCACCCCTCCACTTT. This encodes CASSLWGGRGSPLHF. This chain joins TRBV6-5 and TRBJ1-6; D is possibly TRBD1 (5 bases). The CDR3 is made up of 15 amino acids. Trimming removed 6 bases at V and 9 bases at J, with 18 bases between. Looked up from germline, CDR1 is MNHEY and CDR2 is SVGAGI.

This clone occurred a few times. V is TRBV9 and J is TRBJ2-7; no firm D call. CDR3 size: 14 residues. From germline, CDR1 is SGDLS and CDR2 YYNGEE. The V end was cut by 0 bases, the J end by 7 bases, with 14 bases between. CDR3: CASSVGDTREEQYF. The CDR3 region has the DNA TGTGCCAGCAGCGTAGGTGACACCCGTGAAGAGCAGTACTTC.

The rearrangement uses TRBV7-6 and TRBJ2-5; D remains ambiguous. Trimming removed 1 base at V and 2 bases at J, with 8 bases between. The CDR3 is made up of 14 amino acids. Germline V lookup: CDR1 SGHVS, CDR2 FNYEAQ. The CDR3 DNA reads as TGTGCCAGCAGCTTAGAGGGATGGCAAGAGACCCAGTACTTC. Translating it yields CASSLEGWQETQYF.

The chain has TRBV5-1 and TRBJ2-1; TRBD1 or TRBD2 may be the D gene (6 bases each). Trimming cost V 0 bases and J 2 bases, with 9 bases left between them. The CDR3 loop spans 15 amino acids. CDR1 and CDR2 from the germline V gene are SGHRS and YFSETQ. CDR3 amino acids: CASSLGGATYNEQFF. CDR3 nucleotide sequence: TGCGCCAGCAGCTTGGGGGGGGCAACCTACAATGAGCAGTTCTTC.

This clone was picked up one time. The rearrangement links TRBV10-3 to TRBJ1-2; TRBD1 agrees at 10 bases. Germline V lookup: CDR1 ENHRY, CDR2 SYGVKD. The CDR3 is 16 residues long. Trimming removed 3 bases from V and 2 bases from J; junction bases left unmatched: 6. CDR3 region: CAISDTGTGVNYGYTF. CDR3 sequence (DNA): TGTGCCATCAGTGACACCGGGACAGGGGTCAACTATGGCTACACCTTC.